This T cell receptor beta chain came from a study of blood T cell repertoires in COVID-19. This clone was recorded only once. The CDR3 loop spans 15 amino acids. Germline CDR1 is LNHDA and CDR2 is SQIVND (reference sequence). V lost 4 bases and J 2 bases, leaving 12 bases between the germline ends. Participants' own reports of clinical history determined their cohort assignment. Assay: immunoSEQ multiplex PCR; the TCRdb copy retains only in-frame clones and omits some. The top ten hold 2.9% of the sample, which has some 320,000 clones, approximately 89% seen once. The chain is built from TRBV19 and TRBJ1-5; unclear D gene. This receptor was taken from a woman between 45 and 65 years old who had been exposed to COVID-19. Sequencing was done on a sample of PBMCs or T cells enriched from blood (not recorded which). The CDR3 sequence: CASSTGVTGNQPQHF. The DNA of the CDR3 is TGTGCCAGTAGTACCGGGGTTACTGGCAATCAGCCCCAGCATTTT.